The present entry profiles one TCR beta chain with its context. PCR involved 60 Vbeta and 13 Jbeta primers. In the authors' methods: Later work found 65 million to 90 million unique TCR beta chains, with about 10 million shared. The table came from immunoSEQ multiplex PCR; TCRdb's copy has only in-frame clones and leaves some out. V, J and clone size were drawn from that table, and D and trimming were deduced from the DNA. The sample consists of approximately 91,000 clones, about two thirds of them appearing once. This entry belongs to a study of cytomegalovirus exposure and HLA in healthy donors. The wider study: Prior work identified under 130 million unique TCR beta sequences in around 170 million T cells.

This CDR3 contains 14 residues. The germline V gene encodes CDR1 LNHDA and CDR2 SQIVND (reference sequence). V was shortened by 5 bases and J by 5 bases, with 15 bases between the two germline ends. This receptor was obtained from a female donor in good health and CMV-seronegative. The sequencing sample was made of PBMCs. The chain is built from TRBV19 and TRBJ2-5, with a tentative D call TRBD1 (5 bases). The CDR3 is CASSADSLWETQYF. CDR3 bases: TGTGCCAGTAGTGCCGACAGTCTTTGGGAGACCCAGTACTTC.